This TCR beta chain was documented in a study of T cells in localized non-small cell lung cancer. Study-wide points: Of the top 100 tumor clones, median roughly 55 were in adjacent lung, some 29 among its top 100.

Comment on this clone: Its matching antigen is unknown.

Trimming cost V 3 bases and J 9 bases, with 12 bases left between them. From germline, CDR1 is SGHTA and CDR2 FQGNSA. The CDR3 loop spans 14 amino acids. TCRdb's copy holds only in-frame clones and misses some; the assay was immunoSEQ multiplex PCR. The table shows roughly 40,000 clones, with about four fifths occurring only once. V and J are TRBV7-2 and TRBJ1-6; TRBD1 might be the D (6 bases). The sequenced sample was peripheral blood mononuclear cells, obtained before any cancer treatment. The TCR sequence derives from a male donor aged 60 or over with stage II lung adenocarcinoma. The CDR3 DNA sequence: TGTGCCAGCAGCTTCGGGGGCCTTTTTTCACCCCTCCACTTT. Protein product: CASSFGGLFSPLHF.